This T cell receptor (beta chain) appears in the sequencing data of a study of siplizumab effects on memory and regulatory T cells. TCR templates, roughly 100,000 per sample, were assayed. The repertoire was sequenced with immunoSEQ multiplex PCR; TCRdb's copy has only in-frame clones and lacks some. Here the sample spans 100,000 or so clones, 93% being singletons. Note on this clone: As yet, its antigen is unknown.

The ends were cut back, 3 bases at V and 3 bases at J, with 10 bases in the middle. CDR3 length equals 14 residues. Germline CDR1 and CDR2: SGHTA and FQGNSA. General observations from the study: Unstimulated subsets accounted for the mapping of only a minor share of the clones that were alloreactive. Confirmation that proliferating Tregs from siplizumab cultures had suppressive function was not obtained. Both greater diversity than memory cells and a major contribution to the alloresponse seemed to characterize naive T cells.

The sequence came from a human donor in good health. Sequenced sample: non-Treg CD4+ T cells sorted from blood. The chain is built from TRBV7-2 and TRBJ2-3; D is tentatively TRBD1 or TRBD2 (5 bases each). The CDR3 loop reads CASSFRGPTDTQYF. The CDR3 DNA sequence: TGTGCCAGCAGCTTTCGGGGCCCGACAGATACGCAGTATTTT. Looking up the rest from reference TRBV7-2 and TRBJ2-3 gives the full variable domain: GAGVSQSPSNKVTEKGKDVELRCDPISGHTALYWYRQSLGQGLEFLIYFQGNSAPDKSGLPSDRFSAERTGGSVSTLTIQRTQQEDSAVYLCASSFRGPTDTQYFGPGTRLTVL.